These 30 T cell receptor beta chains came from one sample sequenced in a study of T cells in Graves' hyperthyroidism and ophthalmopathy. Regions amplified from RNA transcripts were the TCR beta CDR3 regions. The HTBI primer set served for first-round RT-PCR of the TCR CDR3. One entry per CDR3 protein results from TCRdb running MiXCR on the multiplex PCR reads. The sample contains almost 350,000 distinct CDR3 sequences, 15% to 20% of which appear only once. The sequenced sample consisted of blood. These receptor sequences come from a woman between 35 and 50 years old with Graves' ophthalmopathy.

In its sample, this clonotype was seen many times. The V call is TRBV6-5, the J call TRBJ2-7; D is unresolved. V dropped 4 bases and J dropped 2 bases, with 12 bases sitting between them. This CDR3 is 14 amino acids long. The germline gives CDR1 MNHEY, CDR2 SVGAGI. CDR3 DNA: TGTGCCAGCAGTTTTGGTGCGGCAGCCTACGAGCAGTACTTC. Its translation: CASSFGAAAYEQYF.

The rearrangement uses TRBV12-3 or TRBV12-4 and TRBJ2-7, with a weak D call TRBD1 (6 bases). Between the trimmed V and J ends, which lost 6 bases and 7 bases, there was a span of 16 bases. This CDR3 contains 13 residues. The CDR3 reads CASRAGVGYEQYF. The CDR3 DNA reads as TGTGCCAGCAGAGCAGGGGTCGGCTATGAGCAGTACTTC.

The V call is TRBV12-3 or TRBV12-4, the J call TRBJ2-3, with D maybe TRBD2 (6 bases). Trimming left V 8 bases short and J 2 bases short, with 14 bases between. CDR3 length: 14 amino acids. CDR3 residues: CASGPGDFTDTQYF. CDR3 bases: TGTGCCAGCGGTCCGGGGGATTTCACAGATACGCAGTATTTT.

This clonotype was recorded many times. V gene TRBV20-1 combines with J gene TRBJ2-7; 9 bases line up with TRBD2. The length of the CDR3 is 13 residues. The ends lost 6 bases at V and 2 bases at J; junction bases unmatched: 5. Germline-derived CDR1 and CDR2 are DFQATT and SNEGSKA (reference sequence). The CDR3 sequence is CSALAGETYEQYF. The CDR3 coding sequence is TGCAGTGCGTTAGCGGGAGAGACCTACGAGCAGTACTTC.

This clonotype was observed many times. This sequence joins TRBV20-1 and TRBJ2-5; the D gene could be TRBD1 or TRBD2 (6 bases each). This CDR3 has 15 residues. Germline CDR1 and CDR2: DFQATT and SNEGSKA (reference sequence). V was cut by 0 bases and J by 5 bases, with 16 bases left in between. Here the CDR3 DNA reads TGCAGTGCTAGAGATCTTGGGGGGCAGTGGGAGACCCAGTACTTC. Translation: CSARDLGGQWETQYF.

This clonotype was observed a few times. The V call is TRBV10-2, the J call TRBJ2-5, with D unresolved. Germline CDR1 is WSHSY and CDR2 is SAAADI. V was shortened by 7 bases and J by 5 bases, with 14 bases between the two germline ends. The CDR3 length is 13 residues. The CDR3 DNA is TGCGCCAGCATAGATGCTCTGGCGGAGACCCAGTACTTC. It codes for CASIDALAETQYF.

V and J are TRBV11-2 and TRBJ2-2, with 9 bases lining up with TRBD2. V gave up 5 bases and J gave up 6 bases; unmatched junction bases: 10. Per germline, CDR1 SGHAT and CDR2 FQNNGV. The CDR3 has 16 residues. CDR3 amino acids: CASSLKGLARAGELFF. The CDR3 coding sequence is TGTGCCAGCAGCCTAAAAGGACTAGCGAGGGCCGGGGAGCTGTTTTTT. Together with reference TRBV11-2 and TRBJ2-2, the CDR3 gives the full variable domain: EAGVAQSPRYKIIEKRQSVAFWCNPISGHATLYWYQQILGQGPKLLIQFQNNGVVDDSQLPKDRFSAERLKGVDSTLKIQPAKLEDSAVYLCASSLKGLARAGELFFGEGSRLTVL.

This clonotype was detected ten times or more. In DNA form, the CDR3 reads TGTGCCAGCAGAAACGGGGGGGACCAGCCCCAGCATTTT. Translating gives CASRNGGDQPQHF. The J gene is TRBJ1-5, the V gene TRBV6-2 or TRBV6-3; D perhaps matches TRBD1 (5 bases). The CDR3 runs 13 residues. Germline lookup yields CDR1 MNHEY and CDR2 SVGEGT. The V end lost 6 bases, the J end lost 7 bases, and 13 bases lay between the germline ends.

This chain uses TRBV11-2 with TRBJ1-2; D is undetermined. Germline CDR1 SGHAT, CDR2 FQNNGV. Trimming took off 2 bases at V and 0 bases at J, with 16 bases between the two ends. The CDR3 is 17 amino acids. Here the CDR3 DNA reads TGTGCCAGCAGCTTAAGTTCGTGGGCACGGGCTAACTATGGCTACACCTTC. The encoded protein is CASSLSSWARANYGYTF.

This clonotype has ten or more counts. The rearrangement joins TRBV3-1 to TRBJ2-6; D remains unclear. V lost 2 bases and J lost 1, with 6 bases in between. Germline CDR1 LGHDT, CDR2 YNNKEL (reference sequence). This CDR3 is built from 15 residues. The CDR3 bases are TGTGCCAGCAGCCAACGACCTTCTGGGGCCAACGTCCTGACTTTC. It translates to CASSQRPSGANVLTF.

The sample holds many counts of this clonotype. V and J are TRBV11-1 and TRBJ1-1; no firm D call. The germline V gene encodes CDR1 SGHAT and CDR2 FQDESV (reference sequence). The CDR3 loop spans 15 amino acids. V was pared by 1 base and J by 6 bases, with 15 bases between. CDR3 sequence (DNA): TGTGCCAGCAGCTTAGTGCACAGAGGAGTGGCTGAAGCTTTCTTT. This translates into CASSLVHRGVAEAFF.

This clonotype appeared many times. The genes are TRBV6-5 and TRBJ2-2; perhaps TRBD2 as D (5 bases). This CDR3 is built from 16 residues. Trimming removed 4 bases at V and 5 bases at J, with 17 bases between. Per the germline V gene, CDR1 is MNHEY and CDR2 is SVGAGI. Written as DNA, the CDR3 is TGTGCCAGCAGTTTCGGGCTAGCAAGAGGAACCGGGGAGCTGTTTTTT. This encodes CASSFGLARGTGELFF.

There are many counts of this clonotype. The V and J genes are TRBV6-2 or TRBV6-3 and TRBJ1-2; D possibly corresponds to TRBD1 (6 bases). V shed 7 bases and J shed 2 bases, with 20 bases lying between them. The CDR3 has 16 residues. Germline V gene sequence: CDR1 MNHEY, CDR2 SVGEGT. CDR3 sequence: CASNSPGTTFNYGYTF. CDR3 bases: TGTGCCAGCAATTCGCCGGGGACAACCTTCAACTATGGCTACACCTTC.

This clonotype was seen repeatedly, ten times or more. The chain couples TRBV6-1 to TRBJ2-5; D unclear. This CDR3 has 14 residues. Germline V gene data show CDR1 as MNHNS and CDR2 as SASEGT. V gave up 1 base and J gave up 2 bases, with 8 bases separating them. CDR3 coding DNA: TGTGCCAGCAGTGAAGGGTTCACGCAAGAGACCCAGTACTTC. This gives the protein CASSEGFTQETQYF.

Many counts were recorded for this clonotype. V and J are TRBV28 and TRBJ1-2; the D gene is possibly TRBD1 (5 bases). V was shortened by 3 bases and J by 7 bases, with 12 bases between the two germline ends. The V gene's germline CDR1 is MDHEN and CDR2 SYDVKM. CDR3 length: 13 residues. CDR3 sequence reads: CASSFPGTPGYTF. CDR3 coding DNA: TGTGCCAGCAGTTTTCCAGGGACTCCTGGCTACACCTTC.

A few counts support this clonotype. V and J are TRBV28 and TRBJ2-7; 10 nucleotides agree with TRBD1. The CDR3 extends over 15 amino acids. Germline V lookup: CDR1 MDHEN, CDR2 SYDVKM. The ends lost 5 bases at V and 5 bases at J; junction bases unmatched: 9. The CDR3 nucleotides are TGTGCCAGCAGTCGACCGGGACAGGGGAAGGACGAGCAGTACTTC. It specifies CASSRPGQGKDEQYF.

This clonotype has ten or more counts. This chain links TRBV29-1 with TRBJ2-5; 7 bases are shared with TRBD2. V was pared by 7 bases and J by 1 base, with 3 bases of the junction left unmatched. The CDR3 is 12 amino acids. The germline CDR1 and CDR2 sequences are SQVTM and ANQGSEA. The CDR3 DNA follows: TGCAGCGGGGGAGGGGTCCAAGAGACCCAGTACTTC. Its translation is CSGGGVQETQYF.

This clonotype was counted ten times or more. The V and J genes are TRBV28 and TRBJ1-2; D call uncertain. Germline CDR1 MDHEN, CDR2 SYDVKM. This CDR3 comprises 13 residues. The V end was cut by 5 bases, the J end by 4 bases, with 11 bases between. The CDR3 DNA follows: TGTGCCAGCAGTCCCCCCAGAGGCTATGGCTACACCTTC. This gives the protein CASSPPRGYGYTF.

This clonotype was recorded at least ten times. The V call is TRBV20-1, the J call TRBJ2-5; 9 positions match TRBD2. The CDR3 extends over 15 amino acids. The germline CDR1 and CDR2 sequences are DFQATT and SNEGSKA (reference sequence). V gave up 3 bases and J gave up 1 base; unmatched junction bases: 6. Here the CDR3 DNA reads TGCAGTGCTAGGTCAATAGCGGGGGTCCAAGAGACCCAGTACTTC. This codes for CSARSIAGVQETQYF.

This clonotype was recorded at least ten times. This chain uses TRBV4-2 with TRBJ2-6, with D maybe TRBD2 (5 bases). CDR3 size: 16 residues. In germline, CDR1 is LGHNA, CDR2 YNFKEQ. V was pared by 0 bases and J by 4 bases, with 10 bases between. CDR3 sequence reads: CASSQEARAGANVLTF. CDR3 nucleotides: TGTGCCAGCAGCCAAGAGGCGCGGGCCGGGGCCAACGTCCTGACTTTC.

Concerning this clonotype: This could be a read error, since a much larger clone is one nucleotide away. The chain combines TRBV6-2 or TRBV6-3 with TRBJ1-2, with D hard to call. This CDR3 is 13 amino acids long. V lost 5 bases and J lost 4, with 11 bases in between. The germline gives CDR1 MNHEY, CDR2 SVGEGT. For the CDR3, the DNA is TGTGCCAGCAGTACAGTCGACTTCTATGGCTACACCTTC. Its protein product is CASSTVDFYGYTF.

This clonotype was recorded many times. This sequence joins TRBV9 and TRBJ2-2; either TRBD1 or TRBD2 may supply D (6 bases each). The germline CDR1 and CDR2 sequences are SGDLS and YYNGEE. The CDR3 totals 15 residues. The V gene lost 1 base and the J gene lost 3 bases, with 10 bases spanning the gap. The CDR3 coding sequence is TGTGCCAGCAGCGTAACGGGGGCGTACACCGGGGAGCTGTTTTTT. It specifies CASSVTGAYTGELFF.

The J gene is TRBJ2-7, the V gene TRBV7-9; D is ambiguous. Germline CDR1 SEHNR, CDR2 FQNEAQ (reference sequence). V was shortened by 3 bases and J by 4 bases, with 16 bases between the two germline ends. This CDR3 comprises 15 residues. CDR3 sequence (DNA): TGTGCCAGCAGCTTGATGCCTGGCGGAGAATACGAGCAGTACTTC. Its protein product is CASSLMPGGEYEQYF.

The chain couples TRBV3-1 to TRBJ1-5; no reliable D call. Between the trimmed V and J ends, which lost 1 base and 0 bases, there was a span of 4 bases. The CDR3 extends over 14 amino acids. Germline CDR1 is LGHDT and CDR2 is YNNKEL (reference sequence). The CDR3 loop reads CASSQVISNQPQHF. CDR3 nucleotides: TGTGCCAGCAGCCAAGTCATTAGCAATCAGCCCCAGCATTTT.

The CDR3 here is CASSTRQETQYF. CDR3 sequence (DNA): TGTGCCAGCAGTACCAGACAAGAGACCCAGTACTTC. This chain uses TRBV6-1 with TRBJ2-5, with no clear D. Germline CDR1 MNHNS, CDR2 SASEGT. The V end was cut by 5 bases, the J end by 2 bases, with 6 bases between. The CDR3 is made up of 12 amino acids.

Concerning this clonotype: The missing conserved phenylalanine or tryptophan at the end of this CDR3 makes a read error likely. The chain employs TRBV15 and TRBJ2-5; D is perhaps TRBD2 (5 bases). The germline V gene has CDR1 LNHNV and CDR2 YYDKDF (reference sequence). The CDR3 extends over 14 amino acids. The CDR3 region has the DNA TGTGTCACCAGCAGAGGGCAAGCCCAAGAGACCCAGTACCTC. Its protein product is CVTSRGQAQETQYL.

This clonotype was seen at least ten times. The chain recombines TRBV3-1 with TRBJ1-6, with D unresolved. The germline V gene has CDR1 LGHDT and CDR2 YNNKEL (reference sequence). V was clipped by 1 base and J by 10 bases, with 14 bases between them. CDR3 length equals 15 residues. CDR3 protein: CASSQARPAGSPLHF. In DNA, the CDR3 is TGTGCCAGCAGCCAAGCAAGGCCCGCGGGATCACCCCTCCACTTT.

The table lists this clonotype with a count of one. This chain uses TRBV12-3 or TRBV12-4 with TRBJ1-1; 8 bases agree with TRBD1. J was trimmed by 1 base and V by 6 bases; bases with no gene match: 7. The CDR3 runs to 15 residues. Written as DNA, the CDR3 is TGTGCCAGCAGGTTACAGGGGGGCCAGAACACTGAAGCTTTCTTT. This sequence encodes CASRLQGGQNTEAFF.

V usage is TRBV7-2 and J usage is TRBJ2-7; 8 nucleotides align to TRBD1. Losses at the gene ends were 2 bases for V and 2 bases for J; bases not matched to a gene: 5. This CDR3 has 15 residues. CDR1 SGHTA and CDR2 FQGNSA come from the germline V gene. This CDR3 is CASSLRGTGTYEQYF. CDR3 bases: TGTGCCAGCAGCTTAAGAGGGACAGGTACCTACGAGCAGTACTTC.

This clonotype was detected many times. The chain links TRBV11-3 to TRBJ2-5, with a tentative D call TRBD2 (6 bases). Germline assignment: CDR1 SGHNT and CDR2 YENEEA. This CDR3 has 16 amino acids. The V end was cut by 5 bases, the J end by 0 bases, with 16 bases between. CDR3 sequence: CASSPGGVTHQETQYF. As DNA, the CDR3 is TGTGCCAGCAGCCCAGGAGGGGTCACGCACCAAGAGACCCAGTACTTC.